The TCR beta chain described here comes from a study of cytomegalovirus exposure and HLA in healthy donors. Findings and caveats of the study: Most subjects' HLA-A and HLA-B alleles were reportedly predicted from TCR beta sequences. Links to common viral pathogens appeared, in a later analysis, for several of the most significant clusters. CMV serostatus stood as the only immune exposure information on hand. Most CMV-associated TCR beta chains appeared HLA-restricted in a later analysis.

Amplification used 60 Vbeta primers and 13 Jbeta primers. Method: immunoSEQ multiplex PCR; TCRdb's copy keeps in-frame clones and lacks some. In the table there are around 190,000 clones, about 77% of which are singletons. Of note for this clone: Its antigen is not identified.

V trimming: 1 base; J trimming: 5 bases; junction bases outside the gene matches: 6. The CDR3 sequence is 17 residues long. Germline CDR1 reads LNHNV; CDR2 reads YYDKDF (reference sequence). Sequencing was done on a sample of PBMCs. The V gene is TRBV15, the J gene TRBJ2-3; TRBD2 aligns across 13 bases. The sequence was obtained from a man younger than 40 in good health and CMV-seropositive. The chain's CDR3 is CATSRGSWTSGRDTQYF. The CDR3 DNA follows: TGTGCCACCAGCAGAGGGTCTTGGACTAGCGGGAGAGATACGCAGTATTTT.